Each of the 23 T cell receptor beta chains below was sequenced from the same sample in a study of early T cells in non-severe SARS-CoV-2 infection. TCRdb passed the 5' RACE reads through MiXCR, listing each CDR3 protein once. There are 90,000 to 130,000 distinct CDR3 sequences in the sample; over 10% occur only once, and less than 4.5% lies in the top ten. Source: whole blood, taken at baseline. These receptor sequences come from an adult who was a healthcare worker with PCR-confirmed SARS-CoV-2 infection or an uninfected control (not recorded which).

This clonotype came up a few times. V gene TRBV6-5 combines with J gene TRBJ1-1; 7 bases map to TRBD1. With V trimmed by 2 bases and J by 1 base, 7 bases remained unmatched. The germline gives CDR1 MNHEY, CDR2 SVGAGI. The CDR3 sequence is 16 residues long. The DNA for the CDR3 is TGTGCCAGCAGTTACGCCATGGGACAGAGGAACACTGAAGCTTTCTTT. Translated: CASSYAMGQRNTEAFF.

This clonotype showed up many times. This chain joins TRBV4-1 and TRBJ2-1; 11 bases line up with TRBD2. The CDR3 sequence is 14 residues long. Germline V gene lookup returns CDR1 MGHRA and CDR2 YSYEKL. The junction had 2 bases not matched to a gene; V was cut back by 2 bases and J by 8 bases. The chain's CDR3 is CASSQLAGGDEQFF. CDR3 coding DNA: TGCGCCAGCAGCCAACTAGCGGGAGGAGATGAGCAGTTCTTC.

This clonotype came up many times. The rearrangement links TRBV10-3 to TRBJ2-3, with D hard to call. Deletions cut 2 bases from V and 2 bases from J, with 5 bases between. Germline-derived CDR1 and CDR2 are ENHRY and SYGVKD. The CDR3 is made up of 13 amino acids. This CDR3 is CAISEVSTDTQYF. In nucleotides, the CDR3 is TGTGCCATCAGTGAGGTCTCCACAGATACGCAGTATTTT.

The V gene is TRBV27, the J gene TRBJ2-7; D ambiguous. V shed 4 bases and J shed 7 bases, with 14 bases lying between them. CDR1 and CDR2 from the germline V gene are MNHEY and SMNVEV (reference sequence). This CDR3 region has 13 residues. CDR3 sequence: CASSSPIIREQYF. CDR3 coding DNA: TGTGCCAGCAGTTCACCCATCATCCGGGAGCAGTACTTC.

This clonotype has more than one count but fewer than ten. CDR3 DNA: TGTGCCTGGAAGGACAGGGGCGGGAATAATTCACCCCTCCACTTT. The encoded protein is CAWKDRGGNNSPLHF. V usage is TRBV30 and J usage is TRBJ1-6; 9 nucleotides agree with TRBD1. V was clipped by 4 bases and J by 5 bases; unmatched bases: 6. Germline V gene lookup returns CDR1 GTSNPN and CDR2 SVGIG (reference sequence). This CDR3 region has 15 residues.

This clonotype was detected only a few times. In nucleotides, the CDR3 is TGTGCCAGCAGCCGGGACAGCCAGAACACTGAAGCTTTCTTT. This codes for CASSRDSQNTEAFF. The chain is built from TRBV5-4 and TRBJ1-1, with 7 bases that match TRBD1. The CDR3 sequence is 14 residues long. Germline values: CDR1 SGHNT, CDR2 YYREEE (reference sequence). J gave up 1 base and V 4 bases, and 4 bases lay outside the gene matches.

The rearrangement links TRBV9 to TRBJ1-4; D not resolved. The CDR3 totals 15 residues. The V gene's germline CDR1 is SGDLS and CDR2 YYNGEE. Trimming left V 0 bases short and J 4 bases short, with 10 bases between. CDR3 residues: CASSVGGSLNEKLFF. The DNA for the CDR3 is TGTGCCAGCAGCGTAGGCGGCAGCCTTAATGAAAAACTGTTTTTT.

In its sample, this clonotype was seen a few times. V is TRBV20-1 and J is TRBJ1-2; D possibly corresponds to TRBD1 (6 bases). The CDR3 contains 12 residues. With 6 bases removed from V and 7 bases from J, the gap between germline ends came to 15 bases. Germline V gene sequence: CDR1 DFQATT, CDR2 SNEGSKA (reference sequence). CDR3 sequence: CSAHGGARGYTF. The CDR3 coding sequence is TGCAGTGCCCATGGGGGGGCGCGTGGCTACACCTTC.

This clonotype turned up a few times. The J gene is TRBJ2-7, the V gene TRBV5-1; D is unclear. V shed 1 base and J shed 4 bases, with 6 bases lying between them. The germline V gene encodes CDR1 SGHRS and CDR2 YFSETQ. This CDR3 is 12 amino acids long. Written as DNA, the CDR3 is TGCGCCAGCAGCTTGAGAGATTACGAGCAGTACTTC. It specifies CASSLRDYEQYF.

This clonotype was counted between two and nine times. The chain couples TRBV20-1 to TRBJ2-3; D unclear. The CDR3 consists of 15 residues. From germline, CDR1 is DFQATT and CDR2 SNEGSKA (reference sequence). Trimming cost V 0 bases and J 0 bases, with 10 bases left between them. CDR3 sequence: CSARDQMGSTDTQYF. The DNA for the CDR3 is TGCAGTGCTAGAGATCAGATGGGGAGCACAGATACGCAGTATTTT.

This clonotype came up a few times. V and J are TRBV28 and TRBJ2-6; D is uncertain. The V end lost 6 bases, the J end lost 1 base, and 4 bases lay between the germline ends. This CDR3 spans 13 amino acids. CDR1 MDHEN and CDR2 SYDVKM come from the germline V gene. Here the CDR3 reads CASSMSGANVLTF. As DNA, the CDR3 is TGTGCCAGCAGCATGTCTGGGGCCAACGTCCTGACTTTC.

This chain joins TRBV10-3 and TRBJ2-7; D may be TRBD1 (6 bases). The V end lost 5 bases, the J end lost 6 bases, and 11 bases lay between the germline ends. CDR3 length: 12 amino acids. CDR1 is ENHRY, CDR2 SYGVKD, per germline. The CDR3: CAISYREREQYF. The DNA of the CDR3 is TGTGCCATCAGTTACAGGGAACGCGAGCAGTACTTC.

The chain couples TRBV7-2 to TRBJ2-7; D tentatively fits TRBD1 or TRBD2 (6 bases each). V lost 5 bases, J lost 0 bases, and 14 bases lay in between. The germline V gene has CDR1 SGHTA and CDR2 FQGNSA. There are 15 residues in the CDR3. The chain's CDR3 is CASSLSGGLSYEQYF. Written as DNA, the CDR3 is TGTGCCAGCAGCCTTTCCGGGGGCCTCTCCTACGAGCAGTACTTC.

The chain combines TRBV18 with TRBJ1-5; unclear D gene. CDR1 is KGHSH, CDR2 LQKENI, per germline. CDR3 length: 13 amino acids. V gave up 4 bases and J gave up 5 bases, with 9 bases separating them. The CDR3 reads CASSRIHDQPQHF. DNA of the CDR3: TGTGCCAGCTCACGTATCCACGATCAGCCCCAGCATTTT.

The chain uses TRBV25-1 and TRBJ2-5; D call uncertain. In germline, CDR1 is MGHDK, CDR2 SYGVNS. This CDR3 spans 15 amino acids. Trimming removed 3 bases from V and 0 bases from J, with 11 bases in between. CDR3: CASSEVSQYQETQYF. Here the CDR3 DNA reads TGTGCCAGCAGTGAGGTGTCACAGTACCAAGAGACCCAGTACTTC.

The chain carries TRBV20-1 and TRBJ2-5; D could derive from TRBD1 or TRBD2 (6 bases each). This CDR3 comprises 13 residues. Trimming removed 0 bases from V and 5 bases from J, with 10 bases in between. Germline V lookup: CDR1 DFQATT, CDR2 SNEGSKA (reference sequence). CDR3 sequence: CSARDGGPETQYF. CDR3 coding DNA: TGCAGTGCTAGAGATGGGGGGCCGGAGACCCAGTACTTC.

DNA of the CDR3: TGTGCCAGCAGCTTCGGGACGGAGGTGGTTTTGGAGCTGTTTTTT. It encodes CASSFGTEVVLELFF. The chain employs TRBV7-9 and TRBJ1-4; tentatively, D is TRBD1 or TRBD2 (5 bases each). Gene TRBJ2-2 matches the end of the DNA better, so the J call may be wrong. Per germline, CDR1 SEHNR and CDR2 FQNEAQ (reference sequence). CDR3 length: 15 amino acids.

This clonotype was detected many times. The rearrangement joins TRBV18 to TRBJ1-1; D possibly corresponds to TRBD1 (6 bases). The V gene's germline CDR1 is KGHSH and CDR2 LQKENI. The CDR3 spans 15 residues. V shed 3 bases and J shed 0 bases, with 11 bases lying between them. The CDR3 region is CASSPGQTMNTEAFF. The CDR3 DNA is TGTGCCAGCTCACCTGGACAGACCATGAACACTGAAGCTTTCTTT.

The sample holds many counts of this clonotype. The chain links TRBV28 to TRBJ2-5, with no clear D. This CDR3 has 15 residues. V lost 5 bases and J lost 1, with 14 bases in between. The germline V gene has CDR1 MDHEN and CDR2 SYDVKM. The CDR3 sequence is CASSTDPVIQETQYF. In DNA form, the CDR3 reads TGTGCCAGCAGTACAGATCCGGTCATCCAAGAGACCCAGTACTTC.

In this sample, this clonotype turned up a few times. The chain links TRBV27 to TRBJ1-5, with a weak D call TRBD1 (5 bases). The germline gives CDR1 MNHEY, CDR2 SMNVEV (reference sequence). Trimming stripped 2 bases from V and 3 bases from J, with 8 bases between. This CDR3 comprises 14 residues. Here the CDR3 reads CASSLVGDNQPQHF. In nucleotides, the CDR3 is TGTGCCAGCAGTTTAGTAGGGGACAATCAGCCCCAGCATTTT.

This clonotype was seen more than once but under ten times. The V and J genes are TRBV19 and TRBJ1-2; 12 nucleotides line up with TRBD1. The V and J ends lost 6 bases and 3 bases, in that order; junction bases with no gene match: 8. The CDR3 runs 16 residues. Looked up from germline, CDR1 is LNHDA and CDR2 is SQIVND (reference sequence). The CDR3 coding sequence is TGTGCCAGTAGACACCGGGACAGGGGGCCTTACTATGGCTACACCTTC. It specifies CASRHRDRGPYYGYTF.

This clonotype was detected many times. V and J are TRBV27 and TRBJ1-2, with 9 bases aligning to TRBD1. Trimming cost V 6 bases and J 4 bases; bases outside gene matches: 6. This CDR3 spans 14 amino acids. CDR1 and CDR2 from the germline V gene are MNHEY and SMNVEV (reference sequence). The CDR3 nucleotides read TGTGCCAGCAGGGAACAGGGGGCTGGCTATGGCTACACCTTC. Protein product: CASREQGAGYGYTF.

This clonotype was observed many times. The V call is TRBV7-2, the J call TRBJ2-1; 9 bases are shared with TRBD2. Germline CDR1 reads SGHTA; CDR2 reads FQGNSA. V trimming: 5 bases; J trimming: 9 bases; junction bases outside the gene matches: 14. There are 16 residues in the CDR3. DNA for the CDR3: TGTGCCAGCAGCCCATCCCGGGGACTAGCTCTGAGTGAGCAGTTCTTC. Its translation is CASSPSRGLALSEQFF.